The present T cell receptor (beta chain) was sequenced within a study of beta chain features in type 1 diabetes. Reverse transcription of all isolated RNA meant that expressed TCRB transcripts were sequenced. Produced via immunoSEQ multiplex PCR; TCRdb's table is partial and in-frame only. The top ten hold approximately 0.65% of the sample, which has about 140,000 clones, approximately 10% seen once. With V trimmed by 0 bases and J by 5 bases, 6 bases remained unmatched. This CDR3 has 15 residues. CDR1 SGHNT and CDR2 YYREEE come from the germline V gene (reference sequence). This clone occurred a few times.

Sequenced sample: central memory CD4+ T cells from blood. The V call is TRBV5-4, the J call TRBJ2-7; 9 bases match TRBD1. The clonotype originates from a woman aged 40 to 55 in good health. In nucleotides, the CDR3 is TGTGCCAGCAGCTTGGGACAGGGGGAGTGGAACGAGCAGTACTTC. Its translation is CASSLGQGEWNEQYF.